What follows are 14 T cell receptor beta chains derived from one specimen sequenced in a study of cytomegalovirus exposure and HLA in healthy donors. PCR employed 60 Vbeta and 13 Jbeta primers. Sequenced by immunoSEQ multiplex PCR; TCRdb stores in-frame clones only, minus some. The sample has 95,000 to 100,000 clones; 60% to 85% are singletons. The sequencing input was PBMCs. These receptor sequences come from a man aged 45-65 years in good health and CMV-seronegative.

In this sample, this clone turned up a few times. This chain links TRBV29-1 with TRBJ2-1, with 9 bases matching TRBD2. This CDR3 is built from 15 residues. Unmatched junction bases numbered 11, after V lost 2 bases and J lost 9 bases. The V gene's germline CDR1 is SQVTM and CDR2 ANQGSEA. In DNA form, the CDR3 reads TGCAGCGTTGAATCAGCGGGAGGCCTGGGGGGTGAGCAGTTCTTC. Protein: CSVESAGGLGGEQFF.

This chain joins TRBV19 and TRBJ1-1; tentatively, D is TRBD1 (6 bases). Germline V gives CDR1 LNHDA, CDR2 SQIVND (reference sequence). This CDR3 is 14 amino acids long. Between the trimmed V and J ends, which lost 3 bases and 7 bases, there was a span of 15 bases. The CDR3 region has the DNA TGTGCCAGTAGTATGGGAGGGGGTGGAGATGAAGCTTTCTTT. Translating it yields CASSMGGGGDEAFF.

In this sample, this clone turned up once. Other DNA sequences in this specimen translate into the identical CDR3. The chain employs TRBV30 and TRBJ1-2, with 8 positions matching TRBD1. Trimming removed 4 bases from V and 4 bases from J; junction bases left unmatched: 2. CDR1 is GTSNPN and CDR2 is SVGIG in the germline V gene (reference sequence). The length of the CDR3 is 12 residues. CDR3 region: CAWTTGGYGYTF. For the CDR3, the DNA is TGTGCCTGGACCACAGGGGGCTATGGCTACACCTTC.

This clone was recorded a few times. The V gene is TRBV5-5, the J gene TRBJ2-2, with 9 bases aligning to TRBD2. Unmatched junction bases numbered 12, after V lost 4 bases and J lost 5 bases. The CDR3 is 17 residues long. CDR1 is SGHKS and CDR2 is YYEKEE in the germline V gene (reference sequence). The CDR3 nucleotides are TGTGCCAGCAGCCCCGGCGGGGGGGCTGGTTGGACCGGGGAGCTGTTTTTT. This codes for CASSPGGGAGWTGELFF.

V usage is TRBV25-1 and J usage is TRBJ2-5, with a possible D match to TRBD1 (5 bases). V was cut by 3 bases and J by 4 bases, with 9 bases left in between. Germline lookup yields CDR1 MGHDK and CDR2 SYGVNS. CDR3 length equals 13 residues. This chain's CDR3 is CASSDGHVETQYF. In DNA form, the CDR3 reads TGTGCCAGCAGTGACGGACATGTAGAGACCCAGTACTTC.

The CDR3 spells CASSQGERETQYF. CDR3 nucleotide sequence: TGTGCCAGCAGCCAAGGCGAGCGGGAGACCCAGTACTTC. The gene calls are TRBV4-2 and TRBJ2-5; D is perhaps TRBD2 (5 bases). There are 13 residues in the CDR3. CDR1 and CDR2 (germline): LGHNA, YNFKEQ. Trimming removed 1 base from V and 5 bases from J, with 8 bases in between.

This chain joins TRBV19 and TRBJ1-1, with a tentative D call TRBD1 (5 bases). Trimming removed 3 bases from V and 8 bases from J, with 16 bases in between. Germline V gene lookup returns CDR1 LNHDA and CDR2 SQIVND (reference sequence). The CDR3 has 14 amino acids. DNA of the CDR3: TGTGCCAGTAGTATTGGGCAGGCTAGGGGAGAAGCTTTCTTT. This gives the protein CASSIGQARGEAFF. Complete variable domain (other parts from reference TRBV19 and TRBJ1-1): DGGITQSPKYLFRKEGQNVTLSCEQNLNHDAMYWYRQDPGQGLRLIYYSQIVNDFQKGDIAEGYSVSREKKESFPLTVTSAQKNPTAFYLCASSIGQARGEAFFGQGTRLTVV.

This chain connects TRBV5-8 to TRBJ1-2, with a tentative D call TRBD1 (6 bases). The CDR3 runs to 15 residues. Trimming pared 2 bases from V and 4 bases from J, leaving 15 bases between. CDR1 is SGHTS and CDR2 is YDEGEE in the germline V gene. CDR3 coding DNA: TGTGCCAGCAGCTTAATCAACAGGGAGACCTATGGCTACACCTTC. As protein: CASSLINRETYGYTF.

The rearrangement links TRBV19 to TRBJ1-1, with D perhaps matching TRBD1 (6 bases). The V end was cut by 5 bases, the J end by 0 bases, with 13 bases between. Germline V gene lookup returns CDR1 LNHDA and CDR2 SQIVND (reference sequence). The CDR3 is 15 amino acids. The CDR3 coding sequence is TGTGCCAGTAGTGAACTCGACAGGCTGAACACTGAAGCTTTCTTT. This sequence encodes CASSELDRLNTEAFF.

A few counts support this clone. The chain links TRBV7-3 to TRBJ2-5, with D tentatively TRBD2 (5 bases). Germline lookup yields CDR1 SGHTA and CDR2 FQGTGA. The length of the CDR3 is 15 residues. The germline V and J ends were trimmed by 1 base and 1 base, with 10 bases remaining between them. Here the CDR3 reads CASSLRGLIQETQYF. The CDR3, as DNA: TGTGCCAGCAGCTTAAGAGGACTGATCCAAGAGACCCAGTACTTC.

This clone was counted only a few times. The rearrangement links TRBV6-1 to TRBJ2-7, with 7 bases matching TRBD1. Germline-derived CDR1 and CDR2 are MNHNS and SASEGT. This CDR3 contains 14 residues. With V trimmed by 6 bases and J by 6 bases, 11 bases remained unmatched. The CDR3 nucleotides are TGTGCCAGCAGCCTTGAAGGGGGCCGCTCCGAGCAGTACTTC. Its translation is CASSLEGGRSEQYF.

This chain links TRBV30 with TRBJ2-5; a possible D gene is TRBD2 (6 bases). TRBJ2-7 explains the end of the DNA better; the J call may be wrong. The CDR3 is 15 amino acids. In germline, CDR1 is GTSNPN, CDR2 SVGIG (reference sequence). DNA of the CDR3: TGTGCCTGGAGTGGGGCCGCGGGAATCTCCTACGAGCAGTACTTC. Residues: CAWSGAAGISYEQYF.

This rearrangement joins TRBV7-7 to TRBJ2-2, with D possibly matching TRBD1 (5 bases). The V end lost 5 bases, the J end lost 5 bases, and 27 bases lay between the germline ends. Germline assignment: CDR1 SSHAT and CDR2 FNYEAQ (reference sequence). There are 19 residues in the CDR3. CDR3 in DNA: TGTGCCAGCAGCCCTACCTTGGCTGGCGATCAGGGTTGGACCGGGGAGCTGTTTTTT. It encodes CASSPTLAGDQGWTGELFF.

The chain employs TRBV15 and TRBJ1-1; 8 positions match TRBD1. Germline V gives CDR1 LNHNV, CDR2 YYDKDF (reference sequence). CDR3 size: 13 residues. J was trimmed by 7 bases and V by 3 bases; bases with no gene match: 4. The DNA of the CDR3 is TGTGCCACCAGCAGGGAACAGGGGGATGAAGCTTTCTTT. Protein product: CATSREQGDEAFF.